This T cell receptor beta chain derives from a study of blood T cell repertoires in COVID-19. Study details: The study drew acute and convalescent COVID-19 samples from the United States, Italy and Spain.

V lost 6 bases, J lost 0 bases, and 16 bases stayed unmatched. The CDR3 length is 19 residues. The germline gives CDR1 MDHEN, CDR2 SYDVKM. Authors' analysis steps: From reference gene primer amplification, estimates of nucleated cell counts were derived. The assay was immunoSEQ multiplex PCR, and TCRdb's table has in-frame clones only and misses some. V, J and clone size were drawn from that table, and D and trimming were deduced from the DNA. Altogether 150,000 to 200,000 clones are present, around 90% being singletons, with the ten largest covering around 8.9%. Recruits, aged roughly 18 to 95 years, lived in 24 US areas. Cohort 3 donors counted as recovered after two negative PCRs, clearance, or resolved symptoms.

This TCR came from a woman under 30 who had recovered from COVID-19. The specimen sequenced was PBMCs or T cells enriched from blood (not recorded which). The chain couples TRBV28 to TRBJ2-1; 8 positions match TRBD2. The CDR3 is CASSPSRAGVQSSYNEQFF. The CDR3 DNA follows: TGTGCCAGCAGCCCTTCGCGAGCGGGGGTCCAAAGCTCCTACAATGAGCAGTTCTTC.